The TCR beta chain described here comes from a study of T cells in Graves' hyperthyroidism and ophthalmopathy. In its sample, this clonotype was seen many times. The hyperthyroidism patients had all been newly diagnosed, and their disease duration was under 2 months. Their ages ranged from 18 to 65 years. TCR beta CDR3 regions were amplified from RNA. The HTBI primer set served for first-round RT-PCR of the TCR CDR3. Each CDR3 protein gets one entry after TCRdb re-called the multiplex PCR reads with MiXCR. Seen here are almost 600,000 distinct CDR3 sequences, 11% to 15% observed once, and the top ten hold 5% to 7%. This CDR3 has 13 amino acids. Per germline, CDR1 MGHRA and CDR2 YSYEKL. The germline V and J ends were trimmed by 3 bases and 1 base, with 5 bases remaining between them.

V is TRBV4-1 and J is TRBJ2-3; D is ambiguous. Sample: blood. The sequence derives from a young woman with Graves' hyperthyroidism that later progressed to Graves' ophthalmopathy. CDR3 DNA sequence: TGCGCCAGCAGCCACCCCCGCACAGATACGCAGTATTTT. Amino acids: CASSHPRTDTQYF.